This record looks at one T cell receptor (beta chain) sequence and its context. The target antigen is unknown. The data were taken from a study of T cells in Graves' hyperthyroidism and ophthalmopathy. For the study at large: Any treatment followed the collection of peripheral blood at initial diagnosis.

The CDR3 has 14 amino acids. The V and J ends lost 1 base and 5 bases respectively, with 14 bases between them. Germline CDR1 DFQATT, CDR2 SNEGSKA (reference sequence). TCR beta CDR3 regions were amplified from RNA transcripts. HTBI primers were employed in a first-round RT-PCR of the TCR CDR3. TCRdb processed the multiplex PCR reads anew with MiXCR; each CDR3 protein has one entry. The repertoire holds under 350,000 distinct CDR3 sequences, approximately 15% seen once, with less than 70% in the top ten. General study results and limits: Most clonotypes that expanded in the thyroid above 0.001 also showed up in blood. Stable hyperthyroidism was told apart from ophthalmopathy by a model built on 13 V-J features.

The sequenced sample consisted of blood. The TCR sequence derives from an older woman with Graves' ophthalmopathy. The chain couples TRBV20-1 to TRBJ2-5, with TRBD2 as a possible D gene (5 bases). The CDR3, as DNA: TGCAGTGCTAGAGTTCCGACTACATCGGAGACCCAGTACTTC. Its protein product is CSARVPTTSETQYF.